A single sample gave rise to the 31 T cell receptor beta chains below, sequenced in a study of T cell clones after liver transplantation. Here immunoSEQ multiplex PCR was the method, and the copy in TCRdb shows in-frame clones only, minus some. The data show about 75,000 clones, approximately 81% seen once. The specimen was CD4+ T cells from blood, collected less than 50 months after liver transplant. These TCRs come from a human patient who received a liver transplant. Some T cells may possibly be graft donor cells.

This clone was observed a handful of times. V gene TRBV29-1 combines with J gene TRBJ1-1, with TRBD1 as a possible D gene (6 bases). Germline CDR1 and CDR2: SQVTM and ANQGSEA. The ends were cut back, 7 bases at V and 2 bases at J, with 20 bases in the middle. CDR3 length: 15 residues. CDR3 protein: CSADPDRGINTEAFF. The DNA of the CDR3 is TGCAGCGCCGATCCGGACAGAGGAATTAACACTGAAGCTTTCTTT.

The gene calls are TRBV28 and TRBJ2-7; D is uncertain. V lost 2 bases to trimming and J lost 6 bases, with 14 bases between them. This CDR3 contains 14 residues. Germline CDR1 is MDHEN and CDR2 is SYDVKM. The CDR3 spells CASSLSLGHSEQYF. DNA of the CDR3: TGTGCCAGCAGTTTAAGTCTAGGGCATAGCGAGCAGTACTTC.

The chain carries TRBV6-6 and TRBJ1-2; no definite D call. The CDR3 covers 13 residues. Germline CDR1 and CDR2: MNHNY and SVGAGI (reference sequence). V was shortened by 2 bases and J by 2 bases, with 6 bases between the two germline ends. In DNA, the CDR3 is TGTGCCAGCAGTTACCGTGAGAACTATGGCTACACCTTC. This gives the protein CASSYRENYGYTF.

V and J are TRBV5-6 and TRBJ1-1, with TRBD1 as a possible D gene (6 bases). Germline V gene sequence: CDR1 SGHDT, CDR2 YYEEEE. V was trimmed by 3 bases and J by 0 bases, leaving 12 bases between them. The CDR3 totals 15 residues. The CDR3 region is CASSSKGGLNTEAFF. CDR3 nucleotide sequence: TGTGCCAGCAGCTCTAAGGGGGGGTTGAACACTGAAGCTTTCTTT.

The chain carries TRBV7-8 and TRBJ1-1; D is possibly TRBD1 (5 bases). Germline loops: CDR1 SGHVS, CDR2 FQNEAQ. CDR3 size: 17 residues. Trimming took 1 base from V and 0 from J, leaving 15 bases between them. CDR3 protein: CASSLEHGRDVNTEAFF. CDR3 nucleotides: TGTGCCAGCAGCTTAGAACACGGCCGGGACGTGAACACTGAAGCTTTCTTT.

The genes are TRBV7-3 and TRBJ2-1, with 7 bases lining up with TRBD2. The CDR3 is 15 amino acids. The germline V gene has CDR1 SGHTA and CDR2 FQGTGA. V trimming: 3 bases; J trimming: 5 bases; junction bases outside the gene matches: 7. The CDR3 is CASSFGSSGNNEQFF. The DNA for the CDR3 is TGTGCCAGCAGCTTTGGGTCCAGCGGGAACAATGAGCAGTTCTTC.

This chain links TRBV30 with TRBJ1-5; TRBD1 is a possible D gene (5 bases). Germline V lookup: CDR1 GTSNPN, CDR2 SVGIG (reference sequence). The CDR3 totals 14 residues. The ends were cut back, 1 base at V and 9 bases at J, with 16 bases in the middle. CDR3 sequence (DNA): TGTGCCTGGAGTGCCGCGACCAGGGTTGGGCCCCAGCATTTT. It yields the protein CAWSAATRVGPQHF.

CDR3 DNA: TGTGCCAGCACCGCGCCGGTCGGCGGTAACACCGGGGAGCTGTTTTTT. This encodes CASTAPVGGNTGELFF. The chain uses TRBV28 and TRBJ2-2; D unresolved. The CDR3 covers 16 residues. Germline V gene sequence: CDR1 MDHEN, CDR2 SYDVKM. V lost 7 bases and J lost 2, with 17 bases in between. The entire variable domain, with the rest obtained from reference TRBV28 and TRBJ2-2, is as follows: DVKVTQSSRYLVKRTGEKVFLECVQDMDHENMFWYRQDPGLGLRLIYFSYDVKMKEKGDIPEGYSVSREKKERFSLILESASTNQTSMYLCASTAPVGGNTGELFFGEGSRLTVL.

The CDR3 DNA is TGTGCCAGCAGTGGAGGGGGTTGGGAAGAGACCCAGTACTTC. Its protein is CASSGGGWEETQYF. The rearrangement links TRBV6-1 to TRBJ2-5, with D perhaps TRBD1 (6 bases). Trimming stripped 4 bases from V and 3 bases from J, with 12 bases between. Germline V gene lookup returns CDR1 MNHNS and CDR2 SASEGT. The CDR3 covers 14 residues.

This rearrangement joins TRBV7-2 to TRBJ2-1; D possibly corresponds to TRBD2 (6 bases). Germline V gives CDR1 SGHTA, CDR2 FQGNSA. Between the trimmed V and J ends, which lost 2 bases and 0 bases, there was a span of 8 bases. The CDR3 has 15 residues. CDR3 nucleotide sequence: TGTGCCAGCAGCTTAAACGGGGGCTCCTACAATGAGCAGTTCTTC. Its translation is CASSLNGGSYNEQFF.

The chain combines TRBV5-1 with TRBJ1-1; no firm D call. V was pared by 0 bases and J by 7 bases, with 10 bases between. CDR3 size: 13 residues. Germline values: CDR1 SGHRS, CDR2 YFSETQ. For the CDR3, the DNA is TGCGCCAGCAGCTTGGCCGGACTTCGTGAAGCTTTCTTT. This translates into CASSLAGLREAFF.

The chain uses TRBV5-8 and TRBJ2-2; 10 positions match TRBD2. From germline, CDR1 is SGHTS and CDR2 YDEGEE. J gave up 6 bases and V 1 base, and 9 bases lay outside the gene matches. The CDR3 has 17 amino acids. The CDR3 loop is CASSLPRSGREPGELFF. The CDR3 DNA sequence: TGTGCCAGCAGCTTGCCACGGAGCGGGAGGGAGCCCGGGGAGCTGTTTTTT. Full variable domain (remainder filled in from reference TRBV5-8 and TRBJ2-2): EAGVTQSPTHLIKTRGQQATLRCSPISGHTSVYWYQQALGLGLQFLLWYDEGEERNRGNFPPRFSGRQFPNYSSELNVNALELEDSALYLCASSLPRSGREPGELFFGEGSRLTVL.

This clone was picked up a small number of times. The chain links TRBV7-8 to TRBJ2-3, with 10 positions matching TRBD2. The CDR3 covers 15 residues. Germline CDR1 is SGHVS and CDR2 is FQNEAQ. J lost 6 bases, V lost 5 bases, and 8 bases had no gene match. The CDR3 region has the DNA TGTGCCAGCAGCCTAGGACTAGCGGCTCTTGATACGCAGTATTTT. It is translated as CASSLGLAALDTQYF.

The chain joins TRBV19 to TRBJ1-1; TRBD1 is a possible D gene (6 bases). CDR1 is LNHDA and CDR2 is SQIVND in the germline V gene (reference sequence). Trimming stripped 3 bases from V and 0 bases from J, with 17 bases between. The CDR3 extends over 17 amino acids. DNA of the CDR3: TGTGCCAGTAGTATGGGGGGCAGCAAGATTATGAACACTGAAGCTTTCTTT. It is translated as CASSMGGSKIMNTEAFF.

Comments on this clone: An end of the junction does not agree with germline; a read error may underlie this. The CDR3 protein is CASSFTGWGEQFF. CDR3 DNA: TGTGCTAGCAGCTTTACAGGATGGGGTGAGCAGTTCTTC. The chain recombines TRBV7-7 with TRBJ2-1, with D possibly being TRBD1 (5 bases). Germline V gene lookup returns CDR1 SSHAT and CDR2 FNYEAQ (reference sequence). The CDR3 contains 13 residues. Based on the CDR3 plus reference TRBV7-7 and TRBJ2-1, the full variable domain is GAGVSQSPRYKVTKRGQDVTLRCDPISSHATLYWYQQALGQGPEFLTYFNYEAQPDKSGLPSDRFSAERPEGSISTLTIQRTEQRDSAMYRCASSFTGWGEQFFGPGTRLTVL.

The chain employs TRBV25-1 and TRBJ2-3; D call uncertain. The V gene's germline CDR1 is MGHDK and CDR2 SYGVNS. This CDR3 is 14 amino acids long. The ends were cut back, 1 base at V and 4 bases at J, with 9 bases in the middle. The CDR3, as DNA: TGTGCCAGCAGTGAATCCAGGCCCCCAGATACGCAGTATTTT. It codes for CASSESRPPDTQYF.

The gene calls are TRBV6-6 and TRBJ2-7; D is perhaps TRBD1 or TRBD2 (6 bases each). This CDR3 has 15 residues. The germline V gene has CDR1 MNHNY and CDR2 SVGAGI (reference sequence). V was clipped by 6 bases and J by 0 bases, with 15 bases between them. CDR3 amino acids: CASRRRGDSSYEQYF. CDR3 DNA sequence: TGTGCCAGCAGACGGAGGGGGGATAGCTCCTACGAGCAGTACTTC.

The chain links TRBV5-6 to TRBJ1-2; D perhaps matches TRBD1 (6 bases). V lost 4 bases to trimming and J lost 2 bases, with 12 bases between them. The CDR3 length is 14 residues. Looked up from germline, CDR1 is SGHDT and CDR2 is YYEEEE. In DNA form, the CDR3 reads TGTGCCAGCAGCCCTACAGGGTCGAACTATGGCTACACCTTC. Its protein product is CASSPTGSNYGYTF. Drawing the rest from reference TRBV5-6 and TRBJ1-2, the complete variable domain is DAGVTQSPTHLIKTRGQQVTLRCSPKSGHDTVSWYQQALGQGPQFIFQYYEEEERQRGNFPDRFSGHQFPNYSSELNVNALLLGDSALYLCASSPTGSNYGYTFGSGTRLTVV.

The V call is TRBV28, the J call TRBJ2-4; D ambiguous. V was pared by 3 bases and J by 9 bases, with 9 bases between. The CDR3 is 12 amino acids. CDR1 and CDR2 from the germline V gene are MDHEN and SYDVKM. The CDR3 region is CASSLVVGIQYF. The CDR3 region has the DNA TGTGCCAGCAGTTTGGTAGTCGGCATTCAGTACTTC.

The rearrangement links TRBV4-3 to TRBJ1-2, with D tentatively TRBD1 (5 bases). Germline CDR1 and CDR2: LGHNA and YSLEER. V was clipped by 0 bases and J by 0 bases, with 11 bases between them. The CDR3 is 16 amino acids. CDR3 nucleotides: TGCGCCAGCAGCCAAGATTCAGGGACCACTAACTATGGCTACACCTTC. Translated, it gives CASSQDSGTTNYGYTF.

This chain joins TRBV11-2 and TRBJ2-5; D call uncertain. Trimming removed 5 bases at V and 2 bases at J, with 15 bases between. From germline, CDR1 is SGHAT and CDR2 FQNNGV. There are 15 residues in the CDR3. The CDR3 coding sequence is TGTGCCAGCAGCCTACCCCAAGGTTTGCAAGAGACCCAGTACTTC. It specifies CASSLPQGLQETQYF.

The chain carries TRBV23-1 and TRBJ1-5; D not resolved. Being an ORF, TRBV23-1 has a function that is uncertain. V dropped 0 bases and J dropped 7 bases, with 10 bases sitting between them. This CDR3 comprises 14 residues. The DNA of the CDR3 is TGCGCCAGCAGTCAATCAGAGGTTTGCCAGCCCCAGCATTTT. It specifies CASSQSEVCQPQHF.

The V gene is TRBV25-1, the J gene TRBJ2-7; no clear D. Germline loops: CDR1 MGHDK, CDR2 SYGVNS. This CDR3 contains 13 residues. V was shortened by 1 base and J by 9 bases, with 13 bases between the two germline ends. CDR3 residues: CASSESSTDRQYF. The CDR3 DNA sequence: TGTGCCAGCAGTGAATCGTCTACTGATAGGCAGTACTTC.

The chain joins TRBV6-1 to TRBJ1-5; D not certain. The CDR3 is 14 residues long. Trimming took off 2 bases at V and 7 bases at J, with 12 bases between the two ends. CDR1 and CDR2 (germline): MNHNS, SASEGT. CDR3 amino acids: CASSEREGRQPQHF. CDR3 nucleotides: TGTGCCAGCAGTGAACGGGAGGGCAGGCAGCCCCAGCATTTT.

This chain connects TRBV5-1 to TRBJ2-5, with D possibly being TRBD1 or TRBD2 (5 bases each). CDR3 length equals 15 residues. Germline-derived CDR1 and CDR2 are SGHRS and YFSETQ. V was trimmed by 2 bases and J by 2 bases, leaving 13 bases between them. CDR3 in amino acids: CASSFEPGPQETQYF. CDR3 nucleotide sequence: TGCGCCAGCAGCTTCGAACCGGGACCACAAGAGACCCAGTACTTC.

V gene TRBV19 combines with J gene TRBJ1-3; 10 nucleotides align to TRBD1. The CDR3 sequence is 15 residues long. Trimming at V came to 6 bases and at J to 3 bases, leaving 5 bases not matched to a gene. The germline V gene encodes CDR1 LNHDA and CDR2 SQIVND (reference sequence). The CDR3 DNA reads TGTGCCAGTAGCTTGGACAGGGGGAATGGAAACACCATATATTTT. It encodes CASSLDRGNGNTIYF. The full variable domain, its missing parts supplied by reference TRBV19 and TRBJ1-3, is DGGITQSPKYLFRKEGQNVTLSCEQNLNHDAMYWYRQDPGQGLRLIYYSQIVNDFQKGDIAEGYSVSREKKESFPLTVTSAQKNPTAFYLCASSLDRGNGNTIYFGEGSWLTVV.

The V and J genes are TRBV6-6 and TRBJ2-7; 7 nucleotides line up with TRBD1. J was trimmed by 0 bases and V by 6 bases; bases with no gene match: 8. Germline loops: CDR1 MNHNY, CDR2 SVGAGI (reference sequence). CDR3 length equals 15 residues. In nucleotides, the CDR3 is TGTGCCAGCAGCTACATGACAGGGAACTCCTACGAGCAGTACTTC. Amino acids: CASSYMTGNSYEQYF.

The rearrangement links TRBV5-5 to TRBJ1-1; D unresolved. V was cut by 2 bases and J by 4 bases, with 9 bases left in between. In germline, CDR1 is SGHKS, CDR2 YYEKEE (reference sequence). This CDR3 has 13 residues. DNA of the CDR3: TGTGCCAGCAGCTTTCAAGGAGGCACTGAAGCTTTCTTT. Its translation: CASSFQGGTEAFF. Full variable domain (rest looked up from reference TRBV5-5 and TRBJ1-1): DAGVTQSPTHLIKTRGQQVTLRCSPISGHKSVSWYQQVLGQGPQFIFQYYEKEERGRGNFPDRFSARQFPNYSSELNVNALLLGDSALYLCASSFQGGTEAFFGQGTRLTVV.

The DNA of the CDR3 is TGTGCCAGCAGCCAAAGGGAGGGGGAGACCCAGTACTTC. This codes for CASSQREGETQYF. V usage is TRBV9 and J usage is TRBJ2-5; 7 positions agree with TRBD2. The germline V gene encodes CDR1 SGDLS and CDR2 YYNGEE. V shed 4 bases, J shed 5 bases, and the junction held 5 bases outside the gene matches. CDR3 length: 13 amino acids.

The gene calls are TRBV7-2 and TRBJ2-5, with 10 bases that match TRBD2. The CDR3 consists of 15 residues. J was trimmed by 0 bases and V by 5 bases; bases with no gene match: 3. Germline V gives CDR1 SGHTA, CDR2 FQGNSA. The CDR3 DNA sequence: TGTGCCAGCAGCGGACTAGCGGAGTACCAAGAGACCCAGTACTTC. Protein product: CASSGLAEYQETQYF.

The CDR3: CASSRGDSGNTIYF. CDR3 DNA: TGCGCCAGCAGCCGTGGGGACTCTGGAAACACCATATATTTT. The chain is built from TRBV4-3 and TRBJ1-3; D call uncertain. Looked up from germline, CDR1 is LGHNA and CDR2 is YSLEER. V lost 4 bases, J lost 0 bases, and 7 bases lay in between. This CDR3 is built from 14 residues.